Listed below are T cell receptor beta chains from one sample, sequenced in a study of tumor-infiltrating lymphocytes in primary liver carcinoma. TCRdb reanalysed the multiplex PCR reads using MiXCR and keeps one entry per CDR3 protein. In the table there are approximately 110,000 distinct CDR3 sequences, roughly 80% of which are singletons. What was sequenced was liver tumor tissue from sampling region 3. These receptors originate from a middle-aged man with primary liver carcinoma and hepatitis B virus infection. Each CDR3 is given with its conserved first and last residue. A D gene is named only where the DNA matches it firmly. A row's size may be missing; if present it is once, few, many or a size class.

TRBV6-1,.,TRBJ2-1,.,TGTGCCAGCGGTGATCAACAGGGCGCCTACAATGAGCAGTTCTTC,CASGDQQGAYNEQFF
TRBV29-1,TRBD1,TRBJ2-7,.,TGTAGCGTTGGGATACAGGGGTACGAGCATTACTTC,CSVGIQGYEHYF
TRBV6-6,TRBD1,TRBJ2-6,once,TGTGCCAACACCCACCGGGGACAGGGGATCGGTGGGGCCAACGTCCTGACTTTC,CANTHRGQGIGGANVLTF
TRBV2,.,TRBJ2-4,.,TGTGCCAGTAGTGTGATTGGGGACGTTCAGTACTTC,CASSVIGDVQYF
TRBV4-2,.,TRBJ1-1,.,TGTGCCAGCAGCCTGGGTGGTGGAAACACTGAAGCTTACTTT,CASSLGGGNTEAYF
TRBV6-6,.,TRBJ1-5,many,TGTGCCAGCAGTTACTCCGGAACTCAGCCCCAGCATTTT,CASSYSGTQPQHF
TRBV28,TRBD1,TRBJ2-7,many,TGTGCCAGCAGAACCACCGGGACAGGGTCGCACGAGCAGTACTTC,CASRTTGTGSHEQYF
TRBV12-3/TRBV12-4,.,TRBJ2-7,.,TGTGCCAGCAGACCTGGACAAAACGGGTACTACGAGCAGTACTTC,CASRPGQNGYYEQYF
TRBV29-1,TRBD1,TRBJ1-1,.,TGCAGCACCGTTGTTGTAGGGGGCTTGAGCACTGAATCTTTCTTT,CSTVVVGGLSTESFF
TRBV7-9,.,TRBJ2-1,.,TGTGCCAGCAGCCCCCCGAGGGTGCGGAATGAGCAGTTATTC,CASSPPRVRNEQLF
TRBV10-2,TRBD1,TRBJ1-2,.,TGCGCCAGCAGCGAACAGGGGACAAGCTATGGCTACACCTTC,CASSEQGTSYGYTF
TRBV5-1,.,TRBJ2-1,.,TGCGCCAGCAGCGAACCTCCGCGGCCCTATAATGAGCAGCTCTTC,CASSEPPRPYNEQLF
TRBV5-4,.,TRBJ2-7,.,TGTGCCAGCAACTTGGAGGCGGTCTCAGGGGGGATCTACGAACAGTACTTT,CASNLEAVSGGIYEQYF
TRBV6-5,TRBD2,TRBJ2-7,many,TGTGCCAGCAGTTACCTCGGGACTAGCGGGAGGACCGAGCAGTACTTC,CASSYLGTSGRTEQYF
TRBV4-1,.,TRBJ2-3,.,TGCGCCAGCAACCAGACAGATACGCAGTACTTT,CASNQTDTQYF
TRBV28,.,TRBJ2-7,.,TGTGTCAGCAGTTTGTCATCGAACTACGAGCAGTACTTC,CVSSLSSNYEQYF
TRBV30,.,TRBJ2-5,.,TGTGCCATAAACACAAGGGGGGCAGGGACCCAGTACTTC,CAINTRGAGTQYF
TRBV29-1,TRBD1,TRBJ1-1,.,TGCAGCCTTGCGAGGGGGCTTGGGAACACTGAAGCTTTATTT,CSLARGLGNTEALF